This T cell receptor beta chain was observed in a study of beta chain features in type 1 diabetes. This clone came up a few times. As yet, its antigen is unknown. Study findings and constraints: Naive, central memory and Treg TCRB repertoires appeared more alike in patients than in healthy donors. Highly expressing activated T cells could be over-counted with a cDNA template. Within each of all four CD4+ subsets, Type 1 diabetes patients had TCRB CDR3s that were moderately but significantly shorter.

As every portion of the isolated RNA was reverse transcribed, the sequencing read expressed TCRB transcripts. The repertoire was sequenced with immunoSEQ multiplex PCR; TCRdb's copy has only in-frame clones and lacks some. Of 450,000 or so clones listed, approximately 10% are singletons. Germline CDR1 reads MNHNY; CDR2 reads SVGAGI (reference sequence). The CDR3 is 12 amino acids. Trimming stripped 5 bases from V and 4 bases from J, with 9 bases between. The TCR originated in a young woman in good health. Source material: naive CD4+ T cells from blood. The J gene is TRBJ2-7, the V gene TRBV6-6, with D hard to call. CDR3 DNA: TGTGCCAGCAGTCTACAGCGTTACGAGCAGTACTTC. This encodes CASSLQRYEQYF.